A single sample is the source of the 18 T cell receptor beta chains below, sequenced in a study of T cell responses to AZD1222 COVID-19 vaccine. Using immunoSEQ multiplex PCR, the repertoire was profiled, and TCRdb retains in-frame clones only, with some absent. The table has about 130,000 clones, about 87% seen once. This specimen was peripheral blood, taken on day 0 of AZD1222 vaccination. The source of these receptors is an adult in good health.

The chain employs TRBV25-1 and TRBJ2-7; no definite D call. CDR1 is MGHDK, CDR2 SYGVNS, per germline. The CDR3 is 14 residues long. With 5 bases removed from V and 5 bases from J, the gap between germline ends came to 16 bases. The CDR3 reads CASSQLGNANEQYF. For the CDR3, the DNA is TGTGCCAGCAGTCAGTTGGGGAACGCTAACGAGCAGTACTTC.

The gene calls are TRBV29-1 and TRBJ1-4; 9 bases match TRBD1. CDR1 and CDR2 (germline): SQVTM, ANQGSEA. There are 13 residues in the CDR3. V lost 7 bases and J lost 7; bases outside the gene matches: 7. In DNA form, the CDR3 reads TGCAGCGCCTGGGGGACAGGGCGTGAAAAACTGTTTTTT. This encodes CSAWGTGREKLFF.

The chain has TRBV2 and TRBJ2-1, with TRBD2 matching 13 bases. In germline, CDR1 is SNHLY, CDR2 FYNNEI. The CDR3 runs 17 residues. J gave up 4 bases and V 4 bases, and 7 bases lay outside the gene matches. This CDR3 is CASSAAGTSGVYNEQFF. The CDR3 DNA is TGTGCCAGCAGTGCCGCCGGGACTAGCGGGGTGTACAATGAGCAGTTCTTC.

J is TRBJ1-6 and V is TRBV2; D gene uncertain. Trimming removed 3 bases at V and 8 bases at J, with 5 bases between. The CDR3 is 12 amino acids. The V gene's germline CDR1 is SNHLY and CDR2 FYNNEI. The CDR3 region is CASSERYSPLHF. Written as DNA, the CDR3 is TGTGCCAGCAGTGAGCGATATTCACCCCTCCACTTT.

The CDR3 DNA reads as TGTGCCAGCAGCTCACCACCAGTCCAAGAGACCCAGTACTTC. It encodes CASSSPPVQETQYF. The genes are TRBV7-8 and TRBJ2-5; no firm D call. Trimming left V 4 bases short and J 1 base short, with 10 bases between. CDR3 length: 14 amino acids. Germline V gives CDR1 SGHVS, CDR2 FQNEAQ.

This sequence joins TRBV7-3 and TRBJ2-1; D may be TRBD1 (5 bases). Trimming took off 1 base at V and 7 bases at J, with 11 bases between the two ends. The CDR3 sequence is 14 residues long. CDR1 and CDR2 from the germline V gene are SGHTA and FQGTGA. The CDR3 is CASSLKAGRNEQFF. CDR3 sequence (DNA): TGTGCCAGCAGCTTAAAGGCAGGGCGGAATGAGCAGTTCTTC.

The J gene is TRBJ2-3, the V gene TRBV2, with a possible D match to TRBD1 (5 bases). Per the germline V gene, CDR1 is SNHLY and CDR2 is FYNNEI. This CDR3 has 16 residues. V lost 5 bases, J lost 5 bases, and 20 bases lay in between. The CDR3 DNA reads TGTGCCAGCAGTCCTACGACAGTTCCTCGGCGAGATACGCAGTATTTT. Translated, it gives CASSPTTVPRRDTQYF. Full variable domain (rest looked up from reference TRBV2 and TRBJ2-3): EPEVTQTPSHQVTQMGQEVILRCVPISNHLYFYWYRQILGQKVEFLVSFYNNEISEKSEIFDDQFSVERPDGSNFTLKIRSTKLEDSAMYFCASSPTTVPRRDTQYFGPGTRLTVL.

The sample holds a few counts of this clone. This chain links TRBV5-6 with TRBJ1-5, with a possible D match to TRBD1 (6 bases). Germline CDR1 and CDR2: SGHDT and YYEEEE. V shed 1 base and J shed 1 base, with 9 bases lying between them. The CDR3 is 15 amino acids. CDR3 sequence: CASSLRGNSNQPQHF. Written as DNA, the CDR3 is TGTGCCAGCAGCTTGAGGGGGAACAGCAATCAGCCCCAGCATTTT.

The chain recombines TRBV4-3 with TRBJ2-1; 11 bases line up with TRBD2. The CDR3 length is 17 residues. Losses at the gene ends were 4 bases for V and 2 bases for J; bases not matched to a gene: 7. Germline CDR1 reads LGHNA; CDR2 reads YSLEER. As DNA, the CDR3 is TGCGCCAGCAGCCGGGGACTAGCGGAGGCCGCCTACAATGAGCAGTTCTTC. Translated, it gives CASSRGLAEAAYNEQFF.

The V and J genes are TRBV28 and TRBJ1-6; weak D call: TRBD1 (5 bases). Germline CDR1 and CDR2: MDHEN and SYDVKM. The CDR3 consists of 15 residues. The CDR3 loop reads CGLRSGAGSNSPLHF. The CDR3 DNA is TGTGGTCTAAGGAGTGGGGCTGGAAGTAATTCACCCCTCCACTTT.

This clone is a singleton in its sample. The chain is built from TRBV20-1 and TRBJ2-7; D gene ambiguous. Between the trimmed V and J ends, which lost 3 bases and 6 bases, there was a span of 6 bases. This CDR3 is 10 amino acids long. The germline gives CDR1 DFQATT, CDR2 SNEGSKA (reference sequence). The CDR3 loop reads CSASSAEQYF. The DNA of the CDR3 is TGCAGTGCTAGTTCCGCCGAGCAGTACTTC.

This chain connects TRBV5-4 to TRBJ1-2; TRBD1 might be the D (6 bases). Germline lookup yields CDR1 SGHNT and CDR2 YYREEE (reference sequence). V was clipped by 3 bases and J by 8 bases, with 20 bases between them. The CDR3 spans 15 residues. In nucleotides, the CDR3 is TGTGCCAGCAGCTCCCCCTGGGGGGGGGCGGGCGGCTACACCTTC. This sequence encodes CASSSPWGGAGGYTF. Variable domain in full (rest from reference TRBV5-4 and TRBJ1-2): ETGVTQSPTHLIKTRGQQVTLRCSSQSGHNTVSWYQQALGQGPQFIFQYYREEENGRGNFPPRFSGLQFPNYSSELNVNALELDDSALYLCASSSPWGGAGGYTFGSGTRLTVV.

The CDR3 spells CASSKDGNTEAFF. In nucleotides, the CDR3 is TGTGCCAGCAGTAAGGACGGGAACACTGAAGCTTTCTTT. The rearrangement uses TRBV2 and TRBJ1-1; no reliable D call. Trimming stripped 5 bases from V and 1 base from J, with 8 bases between. The CDR3 has 13 residues. In germline, CDR1 is SNHLY, CDR2 FYNNEI.

This chain links TRBV30 with TRBJ1-2, with 7 bases lining up with TRBD1. Germline V lookup: CDR1 GTSNPN, CDR2 SVGIG (reference sequence). The CDR3 consists of 15 residues. Losses at the gene ends were 0 bases for V and 6 bases for J; bases not matched to a gene: 10. This CDR3 is CAWSVRETGKNGYTF. The CDR3 DNA sequence: TGTGCCTGGAGTGTACGGGAGACAGGGAAGAATGGCTACACCTTC.

This sequence joins TRBV4-3 and TRBJ2-1, with TRBD2 identical over 15 bases. CDR3 length equals 19 residues. Germline lookup yields CDR1 LGHNA and CDR2 YSLEER. Trimming took 0 bases from V and 8 from J; bases not matched to a gene: 11. The chain's CDR3 is CASSQEGFGLAGGYDEQFF. The CDR3 DNA sequence: TGCGCCAGCAGCCAAGAAGGGTTCGGACTAGCGGGAGGGTATGATGAGCAGTTCTTC.

The CDR3 coding sequence is TGCGCCAGCAGCCTCCAGCCGGGACAGGTCTCTGGCTACACCTTC. It specifies CASSLQPGQVSGYTF. The chain carries TRBV5-1 and TRBJ1-2; 8 bases match TRBD1. With V trimmed by 4 bases and J by 7 bases, 12 bases remained unmatched. Per germline, CDR1 SGHRS and CDR2 YFSETQ. The CDR3 runs to 15 residues.

The rearrangement uses TRBV10-1 and TRBJ2-3; 7 nucleotides match TRBD2. The V gene's germline CDR1 is WNHNN and CDR2 SYGVQD (reference sequence). The CDR3 runs 15 residues. Trimming at V came to 3 bases and at J to 0 bases, leaving 3 bases not matched to a gene. CDR3 in DNA: TGCGCCAGCAGTGACCCAGCGGGGAGCACAGATACGCAGTATTTT. Translation: CASSDPAGSTDTQYF.

The genes are TRBV9 and TRBJ1-1; a possible D gene is TRBD1 (6 bases). This CDR3 is 14 amino acids long. CDR1 and CDR2 from the germline V gene are SGDLS and YYNGEE. V lost 3 bases and J lost 1, with 10 bases in between. CDR3 residues: CASSARTANTEAFF. In nucleotides, the CDR3 is TGTGCCAGCAGCGCCCGGACAGCGAACACTGAAGCTTTCTTT.